The 30 T cell receptor beta chains given below trace back to one sample, sequenced in a study of chronic HIV infection and antiretroviral therapy. TCRdb independently ran MiXCR on the 5' RACE reads; one entry per CDR3 protein. The table shows about 38,000 distinct CDR3 sequences, with 8.2% occurring only once. The sequencing input was peripheral blood. The source of these receptors is an adult who had HIV and had not received antiretroviral therapy, or was an uninfected healthy control (not recorded which).

This clonotype was detected many times. The V and J genes are TRBV19 and TRBJ2-1; TRBD2 matches at 12 bases. CDR1 and CDR2 (germline): LNHDA, SQIVND (reference sequence). This CDR3 spans 16 amino acids. V gave up 5 bases and J gave up 4 bases; unmatched junction bases: 6. Here the CDR3 reads CASSSLTSGRYNEQFF. For the CDR3, the DNA is TGTGCCAGTAGTTCGCTGACTAGCGGGAGATACAATGAGCAGTTCTTC.

This clonotype was counted only a few times. The chain employs TRBV11-1 and TRBJ1-1, with 7 bases lining up with TRBD1. Germline V CDR1 and CDR2: SGHAT, FQDESV (reference sequence). The J segment lost 7 bases and the V segment lost 4 bases, leaving 9 bases of the junction unmatched. This CDR3 has 14 amino acids. The CDR3 sequence: CASSSWQGGNEAFF. The CDR3 coding sequence is TGTGCCAGCAGCTCATGGCAGGGGGGGAATGAAGCTTTCTTT.

This clonotype was detected a few times. The V call is TRBV10-3, the J call TRBJ1-1; perhaps TRBD1 as D (5 bases). V lost 11 bases to trimming and J lost 3 bases, with 16 bases between them. Per germline, CDR1 ENHRY and CDR2 SYGVKD. The length of the CDR3 is 13 residues. The CDR3 DNA reads TGTGCCTCCGGGGGGGGGGACGACACTGAAGCTTTCTTT. This translates into CASGGGDDTEAFF.

The sample holds many counts of this clonotype. This chain links TRBV30 with TRBJ2-3; TRBD1 matches at 8 bases. From germline, CDR1 is GTSNPN and CDR2 SVGIG (reference sequence). CDR3 length: 15 residues. The V gene end was trimmed by 6 bases and the J gene end by 4 bases; junction bases not matched to a gene: 12. CDR3 DNA: TGTGCCTGCCGTTTGGACAGGGCCTTCGCAGATACGCAGTATTTT. The encoded protein is CACRLDRAFADTQYF. The entire variable domain, with the rest obtained from reference TRBV30 and TRBJ2-3, is as follows: SQTIHQWPATLVQPVGSPLSLECTVEGTSNPNLYWYRQAAGRGLQLLFYSVGIGQISSEVPQNLSASRPQDRQFILSSKKLLLSDSGFYLCACRLDRAFADTQYFGPGTRLTVL.

This clonotype occurred a few times. This chain connects TRBV6-2 or TRBV6-3 to TRBJ1-1; D not resolved. Deletions cut 2 bases from V and 3 bases from J, with 10 bases between. The germline V gene encodes CDR1 MNHEY and CDR2 SVGEGT. The CDR3 consists of 14 residues. CDR3 in DNA: TGTGCCAGCAGTTACGGTTCAGGAGACACTGAAGCTTTCTTT. Its protein is CASSYGSGDTEAFF.

This clonotype was seen repeatedly, ten times or more. The rearrangement links TRBV28 to TRBJ1-5; 9 bases are shared with TRBD1. CDR3 length equals 14 residues. CDR1 and CDR2 from the germline V gene are MDHEN and SYDVKM. V shed 6 bases, J shed 5 bases, and the junction held 5 bases outside the gene matches. The CDR3 spells CASRTGGGDQPQHF. CDR3 bases: TGTGCCAGCAGGACAGGGGGAGGAGATCAGCCCCAGCATTTT.

The chain joins TRBV7-3 to TRBJ1-6; D is unresolved. CDR1 and CDR2 (germline): SGHTA, FQGTGA. V dropped 5 bases and J dropped 10 bases, with 12 bases sitting between them. This CDR3 is 13 amino acids long. The CDR3 DNA follows: TGTGCCAGCAGCCCCAACGCTGTGTCACCCCTCCACTTT. Amino acid sequence: CASSPNAVSPLHF. The full variable domain, completed using reference TRBV7-3 and TRBJ1-6, is GAGVSQTPSNKVTEKGKYVELRCDPISGHTALYWYRQSLGQGPEFLIYFQGTGAADDSGLPNDRFFAVRPEGSVSTLKIQRTERGDSAVYLCASSPNAVSPLHFGNGTRLTVT.

A few counts support this clonotype. This chain connects TRBV12-3 or TRBV12-4 to TRBJ1-1, with D maybe TRBD1 (5 bases). The CDR3 totals 13 residues. The V and J ends lost 2 bases and 5 bases respectively, with 9 bases between them. CDR3 sequence (DNA): TGTGCCAGCAGTTTACCAGGGTGGACTGAAGCTTTCTTT. It encodes CASSLPGWTEAFF.

The sample holds many counts of this clonotype. The rearrangement uses TRBV9 and TRBJ1-3; 7 positions agree with TRBD1. CDR1 is SGDLS, CDR2 YYNGEE, per germline. The junction had 3 bases not matched to a gene; V was cut back by 0 bases and J by 0 bases. The CDR3 has 16 residues. The CDR3 loop is CASSVGGDSSGNTIYF. For the CDR3, the DNA is TGTGCCAGCAGCGTAGGAGGGGACAGCTCTGGAAACACCATATATTTT.

This clonotype was seen many times. This chain uses TRBV29-1 with TRBJ2-1, with 8 bases that match TRBD2. V lost 4 bases, J lost 5 bases, and 10 bases stayed unmatched. The CDR3 covers 15 residues. CDR1 SQVTM and CDR2 ANQGSEA come from the germline V gene. The CDR3 here is CSVGNPGGRNNEQFF. CDR3 DNA: TGCAGCGTTGGAAATCCGGGAGGGAGGAACAATGAGCAGTTCTTC.

V gene TRBV9 combines with J gene TRBJ1-1, with D unclear. Germline CDR1 and CDR2: SGDLS and YYNGEE. V lost 2 bases and J lost 0, with 8 bases in between. This CDR3 has 14 amino acids. The CDR3 coding sequence is TGTGCCAGCAGCGTTGCCTCGATGAACACTGAAGCTTTCTTT. Protein sequence: CASSVASMNTEAFF.

This clonotype was counted between two and nine times. This chain links TRBV28 with TRBJ1-1, with 9 bases lining up with TRBD1. This CDR3 region has 13 residues. V shed 2 bases, J shed 11 bases, and the junction held 6 bases outside the gene matches. Germline loops: CDR1 MDHEN, CDR2 SYDVKM. The CDR3 nucleotides are TGTGCCAGCAGTTTAGGGGACAGGGAGGGGGCTTTCTTT. It yields the protein CASSLGDREGAFF.

In this sample, this clonotype turned up a few times. The rearrangement joins TRBV29-1 to TRBJ2-3, with TRBD2 matching 10 bases. The CDR3 is made up of 14 amino acids. The J segment lost 4 bases and the V segment lost 8 bases, leaving 9 bases of the junction unmatched. Germline V CDR1 and CDR2: SQVTM, ANQGSEA. Here the CDR3 reads CSPMLAGEPDTQYF. The DNA for the CDR3 is TGCAGCCCCATGCTAGCGGGAGAGCCAGATACGCAGTATTTT.

V gene TRBV28 combines with J gene TRBJ1-1; D remains unclear. CDR1 MDHEN and CDR2 SYDVKM come from the germline V gene. V gave up 3 bases and J gave up 8 bases, with 16 bases separating them. CDR3 length: 14 residues. CDR3 nucleotide sequence: TGTGCCAGCAGTTTTTTGTCAGAATCGACGGAAGCTTTCTTT. Protein product: CASSFLSESTEAFF.

This clonotype showed up just a few times. The genes are TRBV7-9 and TRBJ2-2, with D possibly matching TRBD2 (5 bases). CDR3 length equals 14 residues. Germline lookup yields CDR1 SEHNR and CDR2 FQNEAQ (reference sequence). Trimming removed 5 bases at V and 7 bases at J, with 14 bases between. The CDR3 DNA sequence: TGTGCCAGCAGCCCCGGGAAATTGGTCGGGGAGCTGTTTTTT. As protein: CASSPGKLVGELFF.

This clonotype was seen a handful of times. The chain uses TRBV29-1 and TRBJ2-4; 7 bases line up with TRBD1. V was pared by 7 bases and J by 5 bases, with 5 bases of the junction left unmatched. Per the germline V gene, CDR1 is SQVTM and CDR2 is ANQGSEA. CDR3 length equals 12 residues. CDR3 loop: CSAKGTENIQYF. For the CDR3, the DNA is TGCAGCGCAAAGGGGACAGAAAACATTCAGTACTTC.

This clonotype occurred many times. The CDR3 spells CASSESMGQGHSEAFF. DNA for the CDR3: TGTGCCAGCAGTGAGTCTATGGGACAGGGGCACTCTGAAGCTTTCTTT. V gene TRBV25-1 combines with J gene TRBJ1-1; 10 bases are a match to TRBD1. Germline CDR1 reads MGHDK; CDR2 reads SYGVNS. The CDR3 consists of 16 residues. The J segment lost 6 bases and the V segment lost 3 bases, leaving 10 bases of the junction unmatched.

The chain couples TRBV7-9 to TRBJ2-1, with D unclear. CDR1 SEHNR and CDR2 FQNEAQ come from the germline V gene (reference sequence). The germline V and J ends were trimmed by 0 bases and 5 bases, with 8 bases remaining between them. The CDR3 is 14 amino acids. CDR3 nucleotide sequence: TGTGCCAGCAGCTTAGCGGTGGTCGACAATGAGCAGTTCTTC. Translated: CASSLAVVDNEQFF.

This clonotype was seen a handful of times. The V and J genes are TRBV28 and TRBJ2-7; TRBD1 agrees at 10 bases. After removal of 2 bases from V and 5 bases from J, the junction contained 6 bases not matched to a gene. Per germline, CDR1 MDHEN and CDR2 SYDVKM. The CDR3 covers 15 residues. The CDR3 sequence is CASSLRQGAGDEQYF. CDR3 DNA sequence: TGTGCCAGCAGTTTACGACAGGGGGCCGGTGACGAGCAGTACTTC.

At least ten counts were recorded for this clonotype. The DNA for the CDR3 is TGTGCCAGCAGTTTAACTAGCGGGAGTGCAGCAGATACGCAGTATTTT. This encodes CASSLTSGSAADTQYF. This rearrangement joins TRBV12-3 or TRBV12-4 to TRBJ2-3; TRBD2 aligns across 11 bases. The CDR3 totals 16 residues. With 2 bases clipped from V and 4 bases from J, the junction kept 5 bases outside the gene matches.

The chain carries TRBV29-1 and TRBJ2-3, with D possibly TRBD1 on 5 matching bases. With 1 base removed from V and 2 bases from J, the gap between germline ends came to 7 bases. The CDR3 has 13 amino acids. Germline assignment: CDR1 SQVTM and CDR2 ANQGSEA. CDR3 loop: CSVEGGDTDTQYF. CDR3 DNA sequence: TGCAGCGTTGAAGGGGGCGACACAGATACGCAGTATTTT.

This clonotype was observed a single time. Since a much larger clone is just one base distant, this may be a read error. This chain uses TRBV21-1 with TRBJ1-1; the D call of TRBD1 is as the table states it, not checked on the DNA. TRBV21-1 is a listed pseudogene. This CDR3 has 15 residues. For the CDR3, the DNA is TGTGCCAGCAGCACCCTGACAGACCTGAGCACTGAAACTTTCTTT. This codes for CASSTLTDLSTETFF.

This rearrangement joins TRBV9 to TRBJ2-1; 7 bases align to TRBD2. Germline V gives CDR1 SGDLS, CDR2 YYNGEE. This CDR3 has 17 amino acids. Trimming cost V 0 bases and J 6 bases; bases outside gene matches: 12. The CDR3 loop reads CASSVAGSSGYPNEQFF. The CDR3 coding sequence is TGTGCCAGCAGCGTAGCTGGGAGTAGCGGGTACCCCAATGAGCAGTTCTTC.

This clonotype was found many times. V is TRBV6-4 and J is TRBJ2-2; 10 nucleotides align to TRBD2. The CDR3 runs to 15 residues. The junction had 0 bases not matched to a gene; V was cut back by 2 bases and J by 3 bases. Per the germline V gene, CDR1 is MRHNA and CDR2 is SNTAGT. CDR3 region: CASSDGTSDTGELFF. CDR3 nucleotides: TGTGCCAGCAGTGACGGGACTAGCGACACCGGGGAGCTGTTTTTT.

This clonotype was seen many times. The CDR3 nucleotides are TGTGCCAGCAGTTTTTCCGATAGAGGCAATCAGCCCCAGCATTTT. Its protein product is CASSFSDRGNQPQHF. The V gene is TRBV28, the J gene TRBJ1-5; no clear D gene. This CDR3 is built from 15 residues. Trimming took 3 bases from V and 2 from J, leaving 11 bases between them. Looked up from germline, CDR1 is MDHEN and CDR2 is SYDVKM.

In this sample, this clonotype turned up many times. This chain uses TRBV20-1 with TRBJ2-7; D not resolved. CDR1 is DFQATT, CDR2 SNEGSKA, per germline (reference sequence). This CDR3 is built from 14 residues. The germline V and J ends were trimmed by 0 bases and 4 bases, with 13 bases remaining between them. The CDR3 region has the DNA TGCAGTGCTAGAGATCGAAAAGTCGGGTACGAGCAGTACTTC. Translation gives CSARDRKVGYEQYF.

The chain combines TRBV4-1 with TRBJ2-3; D not certain. V was pared by 4 bases and J by 3 bases, with 14 bases between. This CDR3 contains 15 residues. Looked up from germline, CDR1 is MGHRA and CDR2 is YSYEKL. The CDR3 bases are TGCGCCAGCAGCCCCGCAGGACCCCAGACAGATACGCAGTATTTT. Encoded protein: CASSPAGPQTDTQYF.

This clonotype was observed at least ten times. This chain links TRBV23-1 with TRBJ2-3, with 8 bases aligning to TRBD1. TRBV23-1 is filed as an ORF, its function uncertain. Trimming removed 7 bases from V and 4 bases from J; junction bases left unmatched: 4. The CDR3 runs 13 residues. CDR3 loop: CASNWTGSDTQYF. The CDR3 coding sequence is TGCGCCAGCAATTGGACAGGGTCAGATACGCAGTATTTT.

This clonotype has a handful of counts. The CDR3 bases are TGTGCCAGCAGTTCGCGACGGACTAACTATGGCTACACCTTC. Its translation is CASSSRRTNYGYTF. This chain connects TRBV6-2 or TRBV6-3 to TRBJ1-2; D is unclear. CDR1 is MNHEY and CDR2 is SVGEGT in the germline V gene. The CDR3 is made up of 14 amino acids. The V end was cut by 4 bases, the J end by 0 bases, with 9 bases between.

Remarks on this clonotype: At one of its ends the junction is not consistent with the germline gene, which may arise from a read error. This chain links TRBV2 with TRBJ2-1, with 11 bases aligning to TRBD2. The CDR3 loop spans 12 amino acids. Germline lookup yields CDR1 SNHLY and CDR2 FYNNEI. CDR3 in amino acids: CASSERLAGNVF. As DNA, the CDR3 is TGTGCCAGCAGTGAACGACTAGCGGGAAACGTCTTC.